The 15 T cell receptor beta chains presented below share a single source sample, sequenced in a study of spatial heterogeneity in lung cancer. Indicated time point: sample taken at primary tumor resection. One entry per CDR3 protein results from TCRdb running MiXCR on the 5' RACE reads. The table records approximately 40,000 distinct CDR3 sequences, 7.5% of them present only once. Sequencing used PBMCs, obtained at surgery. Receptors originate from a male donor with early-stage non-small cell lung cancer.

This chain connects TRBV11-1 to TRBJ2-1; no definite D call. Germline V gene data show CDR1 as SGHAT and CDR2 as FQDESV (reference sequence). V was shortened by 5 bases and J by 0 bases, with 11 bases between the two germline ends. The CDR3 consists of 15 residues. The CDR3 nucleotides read TGTGCCAGCAGCGAGAGAGGTAGCTCCTACAATGAGCAGTTCTTC. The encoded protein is CASSERGSSYNEQFF.

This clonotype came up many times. CDR3 sequence (DNA): TGCGCCAGCAGCCCGGTACAGGGAGGAGCTGAAGCTTTCTTT. It translates to CASSPVQGGAEAFF. V and J are TRBV4-3 and TRBJ1-1; a possible D gene is TRBD1 (6 bases). Germline CDR1 LGHNA, CDR2 YSLEER. V gave up 4 bases and J gave up 6 bases, with 15 bases separating them. This CDR3 comprises 14 residues.

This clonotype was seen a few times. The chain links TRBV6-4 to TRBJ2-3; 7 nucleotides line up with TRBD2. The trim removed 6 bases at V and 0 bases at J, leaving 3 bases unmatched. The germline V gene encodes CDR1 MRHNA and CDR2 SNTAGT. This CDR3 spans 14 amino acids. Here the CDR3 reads CASRAGPSTDTQYF. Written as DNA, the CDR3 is TGTGCCAGCAGAGCGGGGCCTAGCACAGATACGCAGTATTTT.

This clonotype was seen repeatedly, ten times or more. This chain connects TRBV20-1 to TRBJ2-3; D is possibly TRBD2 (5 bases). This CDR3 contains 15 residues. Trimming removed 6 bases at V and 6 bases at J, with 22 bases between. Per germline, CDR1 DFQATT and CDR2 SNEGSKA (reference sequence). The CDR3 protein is CSAGGERNWQDTQYF. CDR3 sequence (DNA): TGCAGTGCCGGTGGGGAGAGGAACTGGCAGGATACGCAGTATTTT.

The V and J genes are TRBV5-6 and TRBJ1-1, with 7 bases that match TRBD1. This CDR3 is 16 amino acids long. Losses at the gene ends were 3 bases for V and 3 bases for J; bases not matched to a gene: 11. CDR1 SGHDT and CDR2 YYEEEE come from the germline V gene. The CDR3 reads CASSYNRQGLYTEAFF. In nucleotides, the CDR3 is TGTGCCAGCAGCTACAACCGACAGGGTTTGTACACTGAAGCTTTCTTT.

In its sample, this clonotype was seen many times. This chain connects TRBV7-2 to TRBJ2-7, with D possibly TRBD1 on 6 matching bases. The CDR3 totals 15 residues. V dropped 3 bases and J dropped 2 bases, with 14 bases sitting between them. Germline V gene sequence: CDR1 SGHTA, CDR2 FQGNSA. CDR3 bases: TGTGCCAGCAGCTTCACAGGGAGTAGAACCTACGAGCAGTACTTC. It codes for CASSFTGSRTYEQYF.

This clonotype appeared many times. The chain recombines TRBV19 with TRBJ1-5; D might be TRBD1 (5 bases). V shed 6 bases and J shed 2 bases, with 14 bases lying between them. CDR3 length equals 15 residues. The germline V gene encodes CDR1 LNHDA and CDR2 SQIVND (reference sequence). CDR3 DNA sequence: TGTGCCAGTAGGAGGCAGGGCCCTGGCAATCAGCCCCAGCATTTT. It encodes CASRRQGPGNQPQHF.

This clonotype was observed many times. The CDR3 region is CASSPRTGLENSPLHF. CDR3 DNA sequence: TGTGCCAGCAGCCCCCGCACGGGACTGGAGAATTCACCCCTCCACTTT. The rearrangement links TRBV11-2 to TRBJ1-6, with D possibly being TRBD1 (5 bases). The V gene lost 5 bases and the J gene lost 7 bases, with 18 bases spanning the gap. The germline CDR1 and CDR2 sequences are SGHAT and FQNNGV. The CDR3 covers 16 residues.

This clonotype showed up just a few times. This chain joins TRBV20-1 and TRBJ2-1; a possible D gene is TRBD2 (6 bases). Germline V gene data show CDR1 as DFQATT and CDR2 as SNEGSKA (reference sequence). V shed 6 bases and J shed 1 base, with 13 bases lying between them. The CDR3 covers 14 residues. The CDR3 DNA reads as TGCAGTGCATCGGGGGTATTATCCTACAATGAGCAGTTCTTC. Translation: CSASGVLSYNEQFF.

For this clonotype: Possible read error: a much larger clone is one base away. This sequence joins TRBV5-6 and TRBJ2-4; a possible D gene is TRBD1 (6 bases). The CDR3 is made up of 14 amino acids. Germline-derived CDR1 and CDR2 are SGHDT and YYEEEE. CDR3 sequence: CASSSRGLGNNQYF. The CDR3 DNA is TGTGCCAGCAGCTCCAGGGGCCTCGGGAACAATCAGTACTTC.

The CDR3: CASSLVVSGGWGTDTQYF. The CDR3 coding sequence is TGTGCCAGCAGCTTAGTTGTTAGCGGGGGATGGGGCACAGATACGCAGTATTTT. J is TRBJ2-3 and V is TRBV7-8; 9 nucleotides agree with TRBD2. The CDR3 runs to 18 residues. The V and J ends lost 1 base and 1 base, in that order; junction bases with no gene match: 9. Germline loops: CDR1 SGHVS, CDR2 FQNEAQ.

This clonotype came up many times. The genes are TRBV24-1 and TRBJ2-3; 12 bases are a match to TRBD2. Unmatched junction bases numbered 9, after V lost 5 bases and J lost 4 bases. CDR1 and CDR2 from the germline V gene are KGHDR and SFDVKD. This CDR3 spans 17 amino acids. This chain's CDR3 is CATSGDLGLAGSDTQYF. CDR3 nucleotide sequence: TGTGCCACCAGTGGGGACCTTGGACTAGCGGGATCAGATACGCAGTATTTT.

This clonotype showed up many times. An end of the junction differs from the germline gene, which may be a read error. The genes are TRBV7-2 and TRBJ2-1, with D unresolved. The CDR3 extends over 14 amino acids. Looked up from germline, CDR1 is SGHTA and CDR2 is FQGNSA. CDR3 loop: CASSLDSSNNEQFF. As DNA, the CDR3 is TGTGCCAGCAGCTTAGACAGCTCCAACAATGAGCAGTTCTTC.

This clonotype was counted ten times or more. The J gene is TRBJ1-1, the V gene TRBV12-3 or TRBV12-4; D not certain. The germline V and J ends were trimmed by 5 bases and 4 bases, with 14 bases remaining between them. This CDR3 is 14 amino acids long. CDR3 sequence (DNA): TGTGCCAGCAGTCCGAACGAGGAAGGCACTGAAGCTTTCTTT. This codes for CASSPNEEGTEAFF.

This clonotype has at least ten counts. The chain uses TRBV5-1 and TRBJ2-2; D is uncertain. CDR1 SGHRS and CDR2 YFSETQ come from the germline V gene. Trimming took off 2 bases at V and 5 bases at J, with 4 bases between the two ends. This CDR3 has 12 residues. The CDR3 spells CASSFSTGELFF. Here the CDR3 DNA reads TGCGCCAGCAGCTTTAGTACCGGGGAGCTGTTTTTT.